Sequencing of this T cell receptor beta chain was carried out in a study of blood T cell repertoires in COVID-19. Profiling relied on immunoSEQ multiplex PCR, and the TCRdb table lists in-frame clones only, not all of them. Among approximately 220,000 clones listed, around 88% were seen once. The CDR3 length is 18 residues. The sample taken for sequencing was PBMCs or T cells enriched from blood (not recorded which). This clonotype was sampled from a woman aged 25 to 39 who had been exposed to COVID-19. V and J are TRBV21-1 and TRBJ2-2; the table assigns TRBD1, which was not confirmed against the DNA. TRBV21-1 is shown as a pseudogene. This chain's CDR3 is CASSKEKGRQGNTGELFF. CDR3 nucleotides: TGTGCCAGCAGCAAAGAGAAGGGGAGACAGGGAAACACCGGGGAGCTGTTTTTT.